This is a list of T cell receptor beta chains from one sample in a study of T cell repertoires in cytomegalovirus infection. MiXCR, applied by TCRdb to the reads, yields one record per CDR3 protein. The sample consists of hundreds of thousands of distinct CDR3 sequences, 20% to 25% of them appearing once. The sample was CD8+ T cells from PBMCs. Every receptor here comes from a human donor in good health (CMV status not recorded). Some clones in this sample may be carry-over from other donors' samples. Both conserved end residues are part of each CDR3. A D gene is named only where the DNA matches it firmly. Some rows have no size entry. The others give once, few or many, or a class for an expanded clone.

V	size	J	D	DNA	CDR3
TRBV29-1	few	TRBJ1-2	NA	TGCAGCGTTGAAGATCTAATTAACTATGGCTACACCTTC	CSVEDLINYGYTF
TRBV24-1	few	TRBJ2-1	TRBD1	TGTGCCACCAGTGATTCAAGGACAGGACCCTTGGATGAGCAGTTCTTC	CATSDSRTGPLDEQFF
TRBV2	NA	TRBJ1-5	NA	TGTGCCAGCAGTGATCCAGGATCGAGAAATCAGCCCCAGCATTTT	CASSDPGSRNQPQHF
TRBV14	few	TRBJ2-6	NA	TGTGCCAGCAGCCCTGAGCCGGGTATCTCTGGGGCCAACGTCCTGACTTTC	CASSPEPGISGANVLTF
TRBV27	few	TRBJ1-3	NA	TGTGCCAGCAGTCCGGGACCGCATTTCTCTGGAAACACCATATATTTT	CASSPGPHFSGNTIYF
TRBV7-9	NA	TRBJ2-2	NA	TGTGCCAGCAGCTTTGAACTTGCTTTTAGTCTCCAGGGGCTGAACACCGGGGAGCTGTTTTTT	CASSFELAFSLQGLNTGELFF
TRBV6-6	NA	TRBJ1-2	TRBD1	TGTGCCAGCAGTTACTGGCAGGGGGATGGCTACACCTTC	CASSYWQGDGYTF
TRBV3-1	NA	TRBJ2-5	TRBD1	TGTGCCAGCGGAGGACAGGGGGCTTCCCAAGAGACCCAGTACTTC	CASGGQGASQETQYF
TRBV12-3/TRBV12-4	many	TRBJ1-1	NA	TGTGCCAGCAGTTTCGGCAGGGGTTTTAATGAAGCTTTCTTT	CASSFGRGFNEAFF
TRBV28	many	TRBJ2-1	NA	TGTGCCAGCAGCCTCGGGGGAGACGGTGAGCAGTTCTTC	CASSLGGDGEQFF
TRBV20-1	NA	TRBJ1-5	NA	TGCAGTGCTAGAGATCCCCGAGCCCTATCGAAACTTAGCAATCAGCCCCAGCATTTT	CSARDPRALSKLSNQPQHF
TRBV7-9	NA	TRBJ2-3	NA	TGTGCCAGCAGCTTATTCTATAGCACAGATACGCAGTATTTT	CASSLFYSTDTQYF
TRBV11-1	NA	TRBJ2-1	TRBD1	TGTGCCAGCAGTTGGACAGGGGGCATCGATGAGCAGTTCTTC	CASSWTGGIDEQFF
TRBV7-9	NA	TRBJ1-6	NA	TGTGCCAGCAGCATCTCGGGACCTATAGGCTCCTATAATTCACCCCTCCACTTT	CASSISGPIGSYNSPLHF
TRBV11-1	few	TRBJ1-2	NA	TGTGCCAGCAGCTTAGCGCCAAACGGTTATGGCTACACCTTC	CASSLAPNGYGYTF
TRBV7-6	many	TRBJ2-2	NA	TGTGCCAGCAGCTTAAGAGGCCTTCCGAACACCGGGGAGCTGTTTTTT	CASSLRGLPNTGELFF